This T cell receptor (beta chain) was sequenced in a study of blood T cell repertoires in COVID-19 (dated by TCRdb to about 2020). At the level of the whole study: The collaborator samples originated in the United States, Italy and Spain and spanned the acute and convalescent phases of COVID-19. The dataset comprised deeply sampled blood TCRbeta repertoires from subjects exposed to, actively infected with, or recovered from COVID-19. A freely available public database, intended as a resource for researchers studying the immune response to SARS-CoV-2, is where the repertoires were released. Sample metadata almost always included a de-identified subject ID, COVID-19 status, age in years and sex. The prospective study material was composed of cDNA or gDNA derived from T cells, B-cell-depleted T cells, or PBMCs. Where HLA class I and class II types were available, the types were taken from metadata supplied by the sample provider, not from assay-based typing. Samples were obtained from the ongoing ImmuneRACE study (first 160 participants) and from roughly 1,300 subjects provided by 6 global collaborators.

From the germline V gene (reference sequence), CDR1 is SSHAT and CDR2 is FNYEAQ. Spanning cysteine to phenylalanine, the CDR3 consists of 16 amino acids. The kept DNA is CDR3 alone, 48 bases in frame from the first base. The collaborating institutions used their own protocols to collect whole blood in K2EDTA tubes. Collaborator samples were shipped for TCRbeta analysis as frozen whole blood, isolated PBMCs, or DNA extracted from either sample type. TCRbeta CDR3 regions were amplified from genomic DNA using the immunoSEQ Assay, a bias-controlled multiplex PCR. The authors processed their data as follows. Within the assay, amplification of reference gene primers was used to estimate how many nucleated cells each sample contained. To quantify the absolute abundance of each unique TCRbeta CDR3 rearrangement, sequence reads were collapsed and filtered. For each sample, productive Simpson clonality was calculated by taking the square root of Simpson's diversity index across productive rearrangements. TCRdb provides this immuneACCESS table in a form limited to in-frame rearrangements. Some clones are lacking; in checked studies, under half of them reflect an unresolved V gene, and why the rest are absent is not known. From that table come the V and J calls and clone size; the DNA was used to work out D and trimming. The sample table records about 99,000 clones; 84% of these occur just once. The ten largest clones take up about 2% of the sample.

Overall study results and their limits: Clinical and demographic metadata were provided uncurated, with the amount varying by source and participant.

Notes on this clone: Its cognate antigen has yet to be identified. An end of the junction differs from the germline gene, which may be a read error.

This TCR derives from a man aged 65 to 79 with active or convalescent COVID-19. Sequenced input: peripheral blood. The V and J genes are TRBV7-7 and TRBJ2-2; 10 central bases correspond to TRBD1. The bases read TGTGCTAGCAGTACCGGGACAGGGGTATCCACCGGGGAGCTGTTTTTT. Translated, it gives CASSTGTGVSTGELFF.